A single sample is the source of the 7 T cell receptor beta chains below, sequenced in a study of Tregs in tolerant kidney transplant recipients. Profiling relied on immunoSEQ multiplex PCR, and the TCRdb table lists in-frame clones only, not all of them. The sample has 81,000 or so clones; about 91% are singletons. Recipients received nonmyeloablative bone marrow transplants from related graft donors, with transient mixed chimerism. This sample comprised CD4+ T cells from blood (PBMCs), obtained 24 months after the transplant. The receptor source for this set is a human patient who received a combined kidney and bone marrow transplant. Some T cells may be transferred from the graft donor.

V gene TRBV15 combines with J gene TRBJ2-7, with 11 bases matching TRBD1. J gave up 4 bases and V 1 base, and 6 bases lay outside the gene matches. This CDR3 comprises 16 residues. The germline V gene has CDR1 LNHNV and CDR2 YYDKDF (reference sequence). CDR3 in amino acids: CATSRGTGTGGYEQYF. The DNA for the CDR3 is TGTGCCACCAGCAGAGGGACCGGGACAGGGGGTTACGAGCAGTACTTC.

The genes are TRBV7-2 and TRBJ2-7; 8 nucleotides line up with TRBD1. This CDR3 contains 16 residues. Germline CDR1 reads SGHTA; CDR2 reads FQGNSA. Trimming removed 6 bases from V and 5 bases from J; junction bases left unmatched: 15. In DNA form, the CDR3 reads TGTGCCAGCAGTTCAGTACCGGGACAGGCTAGGAACGAGCAGTACTTC. It is translated as CASSSVPGQARNEQYF.

The chain combines TRBV28 with TRBJ2-3, with 7 bases lining up with TRBD1. The V gene end was trimmed by 1 base and the J gene end by 3 bases; junction bases not matched to a gene: 1. Per germline, CDR1 MDHEN and CDR2 SYDVKM. The CDR3 is 14 residues long. In DNA form, the CDR3 reads TGTGCCAGCAGTTTATACAGGGGTACAGATACGCAGTATTTT. Protein: CASSLYRGTDTQYF. Full variable domain (remainder filled in from reference TRBV28 and TRBJ2-3): DVKVTQSSRYLVKRTGEKVFLECVQDMDHENMFWYRQDPGLGLRLIYFSYDVKMKEKGDIPEGYSVSREKKERFSLILESASTNQTSMYLCASSLYRGTDTQYFGPGTRLTVL.

The J gene is TRBJ2-1, the V gene TRBV2; possibly TRBD1 for D (6 bases). The V and J ends lost 6 bases and 2 bases respectively, with 8 bases between them. CDR3 length: 13 amino acids. Germline assignment: CDR1 SNHLY and CDR2 FYNNEI. Here the CDR3 reads CASSWDTYNEQFF. CDR3 nucleotides: TGTGCCAGCAGCTGGGACACCTACAATGAGCAGTTCTTC. Looking up the rest from reference TRBV2 and TRBJ2-1 gives the full variable domain: EPEVTQTPSHQVTQMGQEVILRCVPISNHLYFYWYRQILGQKVEFLVSFYNNEISEKSEIFDDQFSVERPDGSNFTLKIRSTKLEDSAMYFCASSWDTYNEQFFGPGTRLTVL.

The chain recombines TRBV18 with TRBJ2-5, with a possible D match to TRBD2 (6 bases). Germline CDR1 and CDR2: KGHSH and LQKENI. The CDR3 is made up of 14 amino acids. The V and J ends lost 5 bases and 1 base respectively, with 11 bases between them. CDR3 region: CASSSPGLQETQYF. CDR3 DNA sequence: TGTGCCAGCTCATCCCCGGGACTCCAAGAGACCCAGTACTTC.

The rearrangement uses TRBV30 and TRBJ1-5, with D unclear. Germline-derived CDR1 and CDR2 are GTSNPN and SVGIG (reference sequence). This CDR3 contains 14 residues. Trimming cost V 1 base and J 5 bases, with 12 bases left between them. The CDR3 reads CAWSAGPPYQPQHF. The CDR3 DNA follows: TGTGCCTGGAGTGCTGGGCCCCCCTATCAGCCCCAGCATTTT.

The chain joins TRBV11-3 to TRBJ2-3; TRBD2 agrees at 12 bases. This CDR3 contains 16 residues. Germline CDR1 SGHNT, CDR2 YENEEA. V lost 5 bases to trimming and J lost 3 bases; unmatched junction nucleotides: 6. CDR3 coding DNA: TGTGCCAGCAGCGAGGGGACTAGCGGGTTTACAGATACGCAGTATTTT. The encoded protein is CASSEGTSGFTDTQYF.